This T cell receptor beta chain was retrieved from a study of CD8 T cells in ankylosing spondylitis. Whole-study results and caveats: Earlier studies detected some motif variants in reactive arthritis synovial fluid and blood. Characteristic of ankylosing spondylitis blood, it appeared, was a TCR beta motif comprising several highly homologous variants.

The CDR3 consists of 12 residues. The germline V and J ends were trimmed by 4 bases and 11 bases, with 12 bases remaining between them. Germline V gene data show CDR1 as LGHNA and CDR2 as YSLEER. This clonotype was counted many times. What it binds is unknown. TCRdb processed the 5' RACE reads anew with MiXCR; each CDR3 protein has one entry. The sample gives about 220,000 distinct CDR3 sequences, around 7.9% of which show up once; approximately 15% is in the top ten. Source material: blood, either unsorted or a sorted T cell fraction (not recorded which). The chain couples TRBV4-3 to TRBJ2-1; D may be TRBD2 (6 bases). The clonotype originates from a male donor with ankylosing spondylitis. CDR3 in DNA: TGCGCCAGCAGCCTAGTGGGCGGGAAGCAGTTCTTC. This sequence encodes CASSLVGGKQFF.